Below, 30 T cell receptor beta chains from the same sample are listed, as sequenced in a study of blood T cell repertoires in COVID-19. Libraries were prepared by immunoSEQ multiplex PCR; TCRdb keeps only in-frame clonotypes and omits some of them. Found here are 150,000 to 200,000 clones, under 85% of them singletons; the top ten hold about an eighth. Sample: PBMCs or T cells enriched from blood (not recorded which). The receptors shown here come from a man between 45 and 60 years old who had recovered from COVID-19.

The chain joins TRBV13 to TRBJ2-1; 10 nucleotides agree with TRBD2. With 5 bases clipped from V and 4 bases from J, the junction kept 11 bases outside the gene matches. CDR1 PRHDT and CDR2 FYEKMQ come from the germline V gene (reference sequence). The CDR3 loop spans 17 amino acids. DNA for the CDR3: TGTGCCAGCAGCCCCGCCCAGCGGGGGGGCCGATACAATGAGCAGTTCTTC. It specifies CASSPAQRGGRYNEQFF.

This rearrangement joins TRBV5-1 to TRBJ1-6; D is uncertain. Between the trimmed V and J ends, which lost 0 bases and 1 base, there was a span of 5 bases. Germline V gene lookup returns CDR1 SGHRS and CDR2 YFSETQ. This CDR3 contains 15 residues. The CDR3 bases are TGCGCCAGCAGCTTGGGCGTTTCCTATAATTCACCCCTCCACTTT. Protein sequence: CASSLGVSYNSPLHF.

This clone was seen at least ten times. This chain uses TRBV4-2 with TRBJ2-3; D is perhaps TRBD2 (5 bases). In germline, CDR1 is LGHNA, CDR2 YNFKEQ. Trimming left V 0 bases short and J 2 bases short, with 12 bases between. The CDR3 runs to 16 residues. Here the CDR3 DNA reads TGTGCCAGCAGCCAAGAGAGGGCAGCGAACACAGATACGCAGTATTTT. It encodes CASSQERAANTDTQYF.

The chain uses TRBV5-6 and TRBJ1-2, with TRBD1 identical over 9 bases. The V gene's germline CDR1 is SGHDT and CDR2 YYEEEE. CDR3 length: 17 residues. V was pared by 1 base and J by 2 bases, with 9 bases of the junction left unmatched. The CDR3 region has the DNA TGTGCCAGCAGCTTGAGCTCACAGGGGGCGGGCAACTATGGCTACACCTTC. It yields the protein CASSLSSQGAGNYGYTF.

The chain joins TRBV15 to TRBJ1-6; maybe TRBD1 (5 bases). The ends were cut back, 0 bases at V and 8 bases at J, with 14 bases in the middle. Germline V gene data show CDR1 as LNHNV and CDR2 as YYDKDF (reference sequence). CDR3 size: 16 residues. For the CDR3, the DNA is TGTGCCACCAGCAGAGAGGGGTCACGGGGGGATTCACCCCTCCACTTT. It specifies CATSREGSRGDSPLHF.

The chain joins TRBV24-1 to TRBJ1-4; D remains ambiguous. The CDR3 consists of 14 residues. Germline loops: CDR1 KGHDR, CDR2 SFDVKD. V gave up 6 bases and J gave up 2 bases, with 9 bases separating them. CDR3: CATSPSGTNEKLFF. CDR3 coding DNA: TGTGCCACCAGTCCTAGTGGGACTAATGAAAAACTGTTTTTT.

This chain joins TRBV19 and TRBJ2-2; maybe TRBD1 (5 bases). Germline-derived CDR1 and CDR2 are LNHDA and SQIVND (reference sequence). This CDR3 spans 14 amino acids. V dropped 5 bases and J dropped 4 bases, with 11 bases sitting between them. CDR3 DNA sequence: TGTGCCAGTAGTGGCCAGGGAAGCACCGGGGAGCTGTTTTTT. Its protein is CASSGQGSTGELFF.

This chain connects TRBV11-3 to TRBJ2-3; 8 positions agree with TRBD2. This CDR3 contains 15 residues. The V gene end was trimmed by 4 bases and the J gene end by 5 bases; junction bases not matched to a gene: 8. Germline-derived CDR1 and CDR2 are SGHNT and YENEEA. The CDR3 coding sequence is TGTGCCAGCAGCTCTAAAGCGGGGGCCGTAGATACGCAGTATTTT. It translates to CASSSKAGAVDTQYF.

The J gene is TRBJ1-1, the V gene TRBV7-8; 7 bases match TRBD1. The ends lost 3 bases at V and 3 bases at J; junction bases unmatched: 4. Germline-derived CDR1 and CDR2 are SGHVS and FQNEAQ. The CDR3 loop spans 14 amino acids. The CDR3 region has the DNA TGTGCCAGCAGCTTGGACAGGCCTTACACTGAAGCTTTCTTT. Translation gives CASSLDRPYTEAFF.

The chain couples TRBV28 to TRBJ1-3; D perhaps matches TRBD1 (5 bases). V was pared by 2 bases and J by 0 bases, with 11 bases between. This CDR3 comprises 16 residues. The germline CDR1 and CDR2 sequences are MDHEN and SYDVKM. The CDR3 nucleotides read TGTGCCAGCAGTTTAGGCGGGACCCTCTCTGGAAACACCATATATTTT. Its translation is CASSLGGTLSGNTIYF.

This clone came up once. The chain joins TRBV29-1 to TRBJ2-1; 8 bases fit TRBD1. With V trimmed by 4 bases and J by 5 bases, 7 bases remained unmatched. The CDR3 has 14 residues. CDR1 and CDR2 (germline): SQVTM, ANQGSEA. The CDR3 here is CSVVSRGLDNEQFF. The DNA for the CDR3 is TGCAGCGTTGTTAGCAGGGGGCTGGACAATGAGCAGTTCTTC.

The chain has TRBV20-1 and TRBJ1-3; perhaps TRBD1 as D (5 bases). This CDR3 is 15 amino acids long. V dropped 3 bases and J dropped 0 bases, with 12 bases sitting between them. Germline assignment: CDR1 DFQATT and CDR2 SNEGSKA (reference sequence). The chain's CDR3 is CSASTGLYSGNTIYF. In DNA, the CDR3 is TGCAGTGCTAGTACGGGACTGTACTCTGGAAACACCATATATTTT.

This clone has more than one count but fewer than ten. CDR3 coding DNA: TGTGCCACCAGTGATTTTAGATTGGCAGGGGCGGACAATGAGCAGTTCTTC. It encodes CATSDFRLAGADNEQFF. The genes are TRBV24-1 and TRBJ2-1; possible D gene TRBD1, 6 bases. Trimming took 1 base from V and 5 from J, leaving 17 bases between them. The length of the CDR3 is 17 residues. Germline V gives CDR1 KGHDR, CDR2 SFDVKD.

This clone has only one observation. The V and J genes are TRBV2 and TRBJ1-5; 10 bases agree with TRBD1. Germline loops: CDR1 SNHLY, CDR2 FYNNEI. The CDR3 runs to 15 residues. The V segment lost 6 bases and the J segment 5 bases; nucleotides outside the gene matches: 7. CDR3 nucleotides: TGTGCCAGCAGGGGCGGGACAGGGGCCCATCAGCCCCAGCATTTT. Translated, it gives CASRGGTGAHQPQHF.

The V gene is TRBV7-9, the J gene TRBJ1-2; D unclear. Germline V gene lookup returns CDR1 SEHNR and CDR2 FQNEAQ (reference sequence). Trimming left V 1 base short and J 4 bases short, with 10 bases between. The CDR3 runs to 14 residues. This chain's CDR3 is CASSLGGGSYGYTF. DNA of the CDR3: TGTGCCAGCAGCTTAGGTGGTGGTAGCTATGGCTACACCTTC.

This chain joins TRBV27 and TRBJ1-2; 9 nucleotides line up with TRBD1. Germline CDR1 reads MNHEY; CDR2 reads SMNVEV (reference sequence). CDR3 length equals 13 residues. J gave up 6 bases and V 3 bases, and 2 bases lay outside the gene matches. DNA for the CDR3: TGTGCCAGCAGTTTTTGGACAGGGGATGGCTACACCTTC. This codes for CASSFWTGDGYTF.

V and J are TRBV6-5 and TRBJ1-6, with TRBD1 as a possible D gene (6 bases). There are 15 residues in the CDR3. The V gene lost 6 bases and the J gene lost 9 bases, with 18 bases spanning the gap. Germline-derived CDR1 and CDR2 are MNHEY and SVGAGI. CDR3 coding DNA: TGTGCCAGCAGCCGAAGGACAGCGTTACTTTCACCCCTCCACTTT. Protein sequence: CASSRRTALLSPLHF.

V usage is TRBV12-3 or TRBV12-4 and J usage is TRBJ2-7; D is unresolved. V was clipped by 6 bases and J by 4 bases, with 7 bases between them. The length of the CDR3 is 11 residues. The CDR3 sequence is CASSPRYEQYF. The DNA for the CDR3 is TGTGCCAGCAGCCCCCGGTACGAGCAGTACTTC.

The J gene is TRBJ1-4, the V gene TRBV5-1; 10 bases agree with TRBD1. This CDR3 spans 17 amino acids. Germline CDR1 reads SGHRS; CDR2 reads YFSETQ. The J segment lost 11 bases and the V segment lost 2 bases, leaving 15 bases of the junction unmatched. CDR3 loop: CASSFDYGDRGLRKLFF. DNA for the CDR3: TGCGCCAGCAGCTTCGACTATGGGGACAGGGGTTTGCGGAAACTGTTTTTT.

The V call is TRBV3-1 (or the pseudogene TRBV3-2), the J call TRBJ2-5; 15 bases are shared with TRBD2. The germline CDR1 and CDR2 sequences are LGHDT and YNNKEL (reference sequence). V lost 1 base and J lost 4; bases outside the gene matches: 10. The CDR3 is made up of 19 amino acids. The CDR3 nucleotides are TGTGCCAGCAGCCAAGTCGCAGGGACTAGCGGGGGGAGGGGAGAGACCCAGTACTTC. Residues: CASSQVAGTSGGRGETQYF.

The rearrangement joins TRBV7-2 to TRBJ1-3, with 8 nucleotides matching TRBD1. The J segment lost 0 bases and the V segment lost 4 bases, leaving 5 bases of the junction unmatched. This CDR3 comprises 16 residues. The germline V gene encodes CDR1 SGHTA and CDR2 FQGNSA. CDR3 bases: TGTGCCAGCAGCTCCAGACAGGGGATCTCTGGAAACACCATATATTTT. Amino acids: CASSSRQGISGNTIYF. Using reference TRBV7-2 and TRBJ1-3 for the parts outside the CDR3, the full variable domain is GAGVSQSPSNKVTEKGKDVELRCDPISGHTALYWYRQSLGQGLEFLIYFQGNSAPDKSGLPSDRFSAERTGGSVSTLTIQRTQQEDSAVYLCASSSRQGISGNTIYFGEGSWLTVV.

Here the CDR3 DNA reads TGTGCCAGCAGCTCCACTAACTCTAGAGGAAAACTGTTTTTT. This translates into CASSSTNSRGKLFF. The J gene is TRBJ1-4, the V gene TRBV11-2; D is unclear. Trimming shortened V by 4 bases and J by 10 bases, and 16 bases separated the two germline ends. Germline V lookup: CDR1 SGHAT, CDR2 FQNNGV. The CDR3 contains 14 residues.

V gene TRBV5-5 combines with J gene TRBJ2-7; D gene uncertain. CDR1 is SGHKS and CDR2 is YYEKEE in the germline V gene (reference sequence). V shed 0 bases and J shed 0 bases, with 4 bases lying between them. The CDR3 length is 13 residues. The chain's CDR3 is CASSLVSSYEQYF. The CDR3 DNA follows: TGTGCCAGCAGCTTGGTGAGCTCCTACGAGCAGTACTTC.

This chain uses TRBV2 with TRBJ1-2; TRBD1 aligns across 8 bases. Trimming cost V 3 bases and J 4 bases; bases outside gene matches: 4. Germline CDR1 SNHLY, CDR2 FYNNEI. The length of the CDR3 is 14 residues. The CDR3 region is CASSEGTGVYGYTF. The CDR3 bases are TGTGCCAGCAGTGAGGGGACAGGAGTCTATGGCTACACCTTC.

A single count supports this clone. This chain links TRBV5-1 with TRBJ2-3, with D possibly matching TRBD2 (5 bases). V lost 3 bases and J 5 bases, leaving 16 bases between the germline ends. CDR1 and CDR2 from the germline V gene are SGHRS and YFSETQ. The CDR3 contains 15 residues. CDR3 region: CASSSGSLAGDTQYF. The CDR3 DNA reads TGCGCCAGCAGCTCGGGTAGTTTGGCGGGAGATACGCAGTATTTT.

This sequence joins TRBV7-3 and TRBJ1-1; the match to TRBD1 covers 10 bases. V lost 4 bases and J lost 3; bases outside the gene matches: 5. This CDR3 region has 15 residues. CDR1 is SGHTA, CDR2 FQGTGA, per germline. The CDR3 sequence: CASSYGQGVDTEAFF. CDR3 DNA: TGTGCCAGCAGCTACGGACAGGGGGTGGACACTGAAGCTTTCTTT.

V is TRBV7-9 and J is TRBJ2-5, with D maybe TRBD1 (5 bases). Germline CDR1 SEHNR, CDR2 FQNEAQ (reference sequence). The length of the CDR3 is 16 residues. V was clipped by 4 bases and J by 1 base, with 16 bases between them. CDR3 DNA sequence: TGTGCCAGCAGCTCTCGACAGTCTTTAGCCCAAGAGACCCAGTACTTC. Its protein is CASSSRQSLAQETQYF.

This CDR3 is CASSAGTEPSGNTIYF. In DNA form, the CDR3 reads TGTGCCAGCAGTGCCGGGACAGAACCCTCTGGAAACACCATATATTTT. J is TRBJ1-3 and V is TRBV27, with TRBD1 identical over 7 bases. J lost 0 bases, V lost 5 bases, and 7 bases had no gene match. The germline CDR1 and CDR2 sequences are MNHEY and SMNVEV (reference sequence). CDR3 size: 16 residues.

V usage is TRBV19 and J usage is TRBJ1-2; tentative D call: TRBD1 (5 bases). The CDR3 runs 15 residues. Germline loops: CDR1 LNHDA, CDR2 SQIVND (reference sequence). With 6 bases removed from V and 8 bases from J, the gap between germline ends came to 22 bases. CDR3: CASSPSGGRLWGYTF. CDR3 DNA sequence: TGTGCCAGTAGCCCCTCGGGGGGGAGATTATGGGGCTACACCTTC.

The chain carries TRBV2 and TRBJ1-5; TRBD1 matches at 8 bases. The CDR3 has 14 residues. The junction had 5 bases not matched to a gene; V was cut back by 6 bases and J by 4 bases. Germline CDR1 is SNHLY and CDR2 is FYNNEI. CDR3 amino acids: CASRGTGPNQPQHF. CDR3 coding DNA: TGTGCCAGCAGGGGGACAGGCCCTAATCAGCCCCAGCATTTT.